Detailed here is one T cell receptor (beta chain). The sample comes from a study of control samples from healthy donors and cancer patients. V shed 8 bases and J 0 bases; nucleotides not matched to a gene: 10. Germline lookup yields CDR1 MDHEN and CDR2 SYDVKM. The CDR3 spans 17 residues. TCRdb's table, derived via immunoSEQ multiplex PCR, lists solely in-frame clones and lacks some. This sample carries 110,000 to 150,000 clones, around 90% of them seen once, and the ten largest clones take over 9%. The chain is built from TRBV28 and TRBJ2-1; 10 positions agree with TRBD1. This TCR came from a man aged 30 to 45 in good health. The sequencing sample was made of blood. CDR3 sequence (DNA): TGTGCCAGCCTAGACAGGGGGCTAAGGAGCTCCTACAATGAGCAGTTCTTC. Encoded protein: CASLDRGLRSSYNEQFF. The complete variable domain, with remaining parts taken from reference TRBV28 and TRBJ2-1, reads DVKVTQSSRYLVKRTGEKVFLECVQDMDHENMFWYRQDPGLGLRLIYFSYDVKMKEKGDIPEGYSVSREKKERFSLILESASTNQTSMYLCASLDRGLRSSYNEQFFGPGTRLTVL.